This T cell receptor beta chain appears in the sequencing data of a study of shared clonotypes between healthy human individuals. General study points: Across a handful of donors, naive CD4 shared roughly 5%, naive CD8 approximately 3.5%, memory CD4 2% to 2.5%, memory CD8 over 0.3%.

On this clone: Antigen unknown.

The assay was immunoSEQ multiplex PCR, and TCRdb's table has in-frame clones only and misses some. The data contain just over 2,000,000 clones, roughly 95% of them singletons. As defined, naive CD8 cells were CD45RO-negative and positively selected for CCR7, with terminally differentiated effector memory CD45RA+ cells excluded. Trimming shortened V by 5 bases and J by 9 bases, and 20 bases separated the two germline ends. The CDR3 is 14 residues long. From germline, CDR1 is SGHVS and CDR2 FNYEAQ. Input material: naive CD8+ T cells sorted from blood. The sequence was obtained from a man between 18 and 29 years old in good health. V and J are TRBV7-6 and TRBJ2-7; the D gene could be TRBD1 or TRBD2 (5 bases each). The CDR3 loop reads CASSPGPGTSGQYF. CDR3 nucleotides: TGTGCCAGCAGCCCGGGACCCGGAACCTCCGGGCAGTACTTC.